This T cell receptor (beta chain) is from a study of CD8 T cells in ankylosing spondylitis. General study results and limits: Disease-linked clones proved CD8+ and comparatively uncommon in peripheral blood. Previous work reported some of these motif variants in the synovial fluid and blood of reactive arthritis. For ankylosing spondylitis blood, a TCR beta motif of about eight highly homologous variants appeared characteristic. Researchers reportedly found disease-linked clones significantly enriched in matched ankylosing spondylitis synovial fluid.

V trimming: 3 bases; J trimming: 6 bases; junction bases outside the gene matches: 6. This CDR3 has 15 residues. Germline V lookup: CDR1 SGHTA, CDR2 FQGNSA. In this sample, this clonotype turned up a few times. Its antigen is still unknown. Library preparation for TCR beta used quantitative 5'-RACE with molecular barcodes. MiXCR, run by TCRdb on the 5' RACE reads, gives a single entry per CDR3 protein. Of about 700,000 distinct CDR3 sequences listed, around 20% are singletons. Sequenced input: blood, either unsorted or a sorted T cell fraction (not recorded which). The sequence was obtained from a male donor with ankylosing spondylitis. The chain links TRBV7-2 to TRBJ2-2, with 8 bases lining up with TRBD2. CDR3 bases: TGTGCCAGCAGCTTTCTAGCGGGTGGGGCCGGGGAGCTGTTTTTT. Translated: CASSFLAGGAGELFF. The entire variable domain, with the rest obtained from reference TRBV7-2 and TRBJ2-2, is as follows: GAGVSQSPSNKVTEKGKDVELRCDPISGHTALYWYRQSLGQGLEFLIYFQGNSAPDKSGLPSDRFSAERTGGSVSTLTIQRTQQEDSAVYLCASSFLAGGAGELFFGEGSRLTVL.